These 21 T cell receptor beta chains originate from one sample sequenced in a study of shared clonotypes between healthy human individuals. The naive CD8 fraction comprised CD45RO-negative cells positively selected for CCR7 and excluded terminally differentiated effector memory CD45RA+ cells. Data came from immunoSEQ multiplex PCR; TCRdb stores just in-frame clones and leaves some out. The sample shows roughly 2,000,000 clones, roughly 94% of them seen only once. Sequenced material: naive CD8+ T cells sorted from blood. Source of these receptors: a man between 18 and 29 years old in good health.

This clone has just a few counts. At the DNA level, this CDR3 is encoded by other sequences in the same sample as well. V gene TRBV7-9 combines with J gene TRBJ1-5; D gene ambiguous. Germline V gene lookup returns CDR1 SEHNR and CDR2 FQNEAQ (reference sequence). The CDR3 has 13 amino acids. V was pared by 1 base and J by 3 bases, with 4 bases between. This CDR3 reads CASSLGVNQPQHF. The CDR3 nucleotides read TGTGCCAGCAGCTTAGGGGTCAATCAGCCCCAGCATTTT. Variable domain in full (rest from reference TRBV7-9 and TRBJ1-5): DTGVSQNPRHKITKRGQNVTFRCDPISEHNRLYWYRQTLGQGPEFLTYFQNEAQLEKSRLLSDRFSAERPKGSFSTLEIQRTEQGDSAMYLCASSLGVNQPQHFGDGTRLSIL.

The chain uses TRBV4-3 and TRBJ2-1, with D maybe TRBD2 (5 bases). The CDR3 spans 16 residues. Germline V CDR1 and CDR2: LGHNA, YSLEER. Between the trimmed V and J ends, which lost 3 bases and 4 bases, there was a span of 16 bases. The CDR3 DNA sequence: TGCGCCAGCAGCCACTTAGCGTTTACCGGATACAATGAGCAGTTCTTC. This codes for CASSHLAFTGYNEQFF.

The genes are TRBV7-9 and TRBJ2-7, with a weak D call TRBD2 (5 bases). Trimming removed 1 base at V and 3 bases at J, with 10 bases between. CDR1 and CDR2 (germline): SEHNR, FQNEAQ (reference sequence). The CDR3 sequence is 14 residues long. Written as DNA, the CDR3 is TGTGCCAGCAGCTTAGGATACCGGGGCTACGAGCAGTACTTC. This codes for CASSLGYRGYEQYF.

This clone was seen at least ten times. V is TRBV5-6 and J is TRBJ2-2; weak D call: TRBD1 (6 bases). Trimming left V 5 bases short and J 4 bases short, with 9 bases between. This CDR3 has 13 amino acids. CDR1 SGHDT and CDR2 YYEEEE come from the germline V gene. CDR3 in DNA: TGTGCCAGCAGGGACAGTCTCACCGGGGAGCTGTTTTTT. Its translation: CASRDSLTGELFF.

V is TRBV14 and J is TRBJ1-6; D perhaps matches TRBD1 (6 bases). This CDR3 has 17 amino acids. CDR1 is SGHDN and CDR2 is FVKESK in the germline V gene. V shed 4 bases and J shed 4 bases, with 17 bases lying between them. The CDR3 DNA reads as TGTGCCAGCAGCCCCCAAAACCGGGACATATATAATTCACCCCTCCACTTT. Translating gives CASSPQNRDIYNSPLHF.

J is TRBJ2-3 and V is TRBV2; a weak D match, TRBD2 (5 bases). This CDR3 region has 13 residues. Per germline, CDR1 SNHLY and CDR2 FYNNEI. Trimming took 6 bases from V and 2 from J, leaving 9 bases between them. CDR3 protein: CASSGMNTDTQYF. The CDR3 DNA reads as TGTGCCAGCAGCGGGATGAACACAGATACGCAGTATTTT.

J is TRBJ2-7 and V is TRBV7-9, with TRBD2 identical over 7 bases. The length of the CDR3 is 13 residues. The V gene's germline CDR1 is SEHNR and CDR2 FQNEAQ (reference sequence). Losses at the gene ends were 2 bases for V and 4 bases for J; bases not matched to a gene: 2. In DNA, the CDR3 is TGTGCCAGCAGCTTAATGGGGGGGTACGAGCAGTACTTC. It is translated as CASSLMGGYEQYF. Filled out from reference TRBV7-9 and TRBJ2-7, the complete variable domain reads DTGVSQNPRHKITKRGQNVTFRCDPISEHNRLYWYRQTLGQGPEFLTYFQNEAQLEKSRLLSDRFSAERPKGSFSTLEIQRTEQGDSAMYLCASSLMGGYEQYFGPGTRLTVT.

The rearrangement links TRBV29-1 to TRBJ2-5; TRBD2 matches 8 bases. Trimming took 2 bases from V and 3 from J; bases not matched to a gene: 8. The length of the CDR3 is 15 residues. Looked up from germline, CDR1 is SQVTM and CDR2 is ANQGSEA. This chain's CDR3 is CSVEWRLAREETQYF. CDR3 DNA sequence: TGCAGCGTTGAATGGCGACTAGCGCGGGAAGAGACCCAGTACTTC. The entire variable domain, with the rest obtained from reference TRBV29-1 and TRBJ2-5, is as follows: SAVISQKPSRDICQRGTSLTIQCQVDSQVTMMFWYRQQPGQSLTLIATANQGSEATYESGFVIDKFPISRPNLTFSTLTVSNMSPEDSSIYLCSVEWRLAREETQYFGPGTRLLVL.

The chain carries TRBV9 and TRBJ2-7; maybe TRBD2 (5 bases). The CDR3 loop spans 15 amino acids. V was shortened by 0 bases and J by 0 bases, with 10 bases between the two germline ends. The germline V gene encodes CDR1 SGDLS and CDR2 YYNGEE. In nucleotides, the CDR3 is TGTGCCAGCAGCGTAGAGTCTAGCCACTCCTACGAGCAGTACTTC. This codes for CASSVESSHSYEQYF.

V usage is TRBV30 and J usage is TRBJ2-1, with D possibly being TRBD2 (5 bases). CDR3 length: 12 amino acids. Germline CDR1 and CDR2: GTSNPN and SVGIG (reference sequence). Trimming stripped 4 bases from V and 6 bases from J, with 10 bases between. CDR3 amino acids: CAWNGEINEQFF. Here the CDR3 DNA reads TGTGCCTGGAACGGGGAGATCAATGAGCAGTTCTTC.

The chain has TRBV5-6 and TRBJ1-1; D is undetermined. Germline V gene lookup returns CDR1 SGHDT and CDR2 YYEEEE. V dropped 4 bases and J dropped 1 base, with 11 bases sitting between them. This CDR3 has 14 residues. The CDR3 loop is CASSTSTGNTEAFF. The CDR3 nucleotides are TGTGCCAGCAGCACTTCGACGGGGAACACTGAAGCTTTCTTT.

As for this clone: This sample also contains other DNA sequences that code for the same CDR3. V usage is TRBV30 and J usage is TRBJ1-5; D is unresolved. V was trimmed by 1 base and J by 1 base, leaving 8 bases between them. CDR3 length equals 14 residues. From germline, CDR1 is GTSNPN and CDR2 SVGIG (reference sequence). DNA for the CDR3: TGTGCCTGGAGTGGGGAATTAAGCAATCAGCCCCAGCATTTT. It codes for CAWSGELSNQPQHF.

The rearrangement uses TRBV6-1 and TRBJ1-1; 11 nucleotides line up with TRBD1. The CDR3 sequence is 15 residues long. Germline lookup yields CDR1 MNHNS and CDR2 SASEGT. V dropped 6 bases and J dropped 13; count of bases not matched to a gene: 16. CDR3 DNA sequence: TGTGCCAGCAGGACGCCCACCGGGACAGGGGGGGCGGGTTTCTTT. It is translated as CASRTPTGTGGAGFF.

The rearrangement joins TRBV7-2 to TRBJ2-7; D is ambiguous. The germline V gene has CDR1 SGHTA and CDR2 FQGNSA. This CDR3 is 13 amino acids long. Trimming stripped 4 bases from V and 3 bases from J, with 10 bases between. This CDR3 is CASSSLADYEQYF. CDR3 nucleotides: TGTGCCAGCAGCTCCCTGGCCGACTACGAGCAGTACTTC.

V is TRBV20-1 and J is TRBJ2-7; D uncertain. CDR1 is DFQATT, CDR2 SNEGSKA, per germline (reference sequence). This CDR3 is 11 amino acids long. The V and J ends lost 3 bases and 3 bases respectively, with 6 bases between them. The chain's CDR3 is CSARKNYEQYF. Here the CDR3 DNA reads TGCAGTGCTAGGAAGAACTACGAGCAGTACTTC.

The rearrangement uses TRBV28 and TRBJ1-5; D ambiguous. CDR1 and CDR2 from the germline V gene are MDHEN and SYDVKM. This CDR3 has 15 residues. V lost 6 bases and J lost 1, with 13 bases in between. The CDR3 is CASSPGLMSNQPQHF. CDR3 bases: TGTGCCAGCAGCCCCGGACTTATGAGCAATCAGCCCCAGCATTTT. Together with reference TRBV28 and TRBJ1-5, the CDR3 gives the full variable domain: DVKVTQSSRYLVKRTGEKVFLECVQDMDHENMFWYRQDPGLGLRLIYFSYDVKMKEKGDIPEGYSVSREKKERFSLILESASTNQTSMYLCASSPGLMSNQPQHFGDGTRLSIL.

The chain recombines TRBV10-3 with TRBJ1-5; TRBD1 aligns across 7 bases. The CDR3 extends over 16 amino acids. Unmatched junction bases numbered 7, after V lost 3 bases and J lost 2 bases. Germline V gene data show CDR1 as ENHRY and CDR2 as SYGVKD. The CDR3 DNA reads as TGTGCCATCAGTGATCCCCCAGGGGGTGGCAATCAGCCCCAGCATTTT. As protein: CAISDPPGGGNQPQHF.

The rearrangement links TRBV2 to TRBJ2-7, with TRBD1 matching over 8 bases. V lost 2 bases and J lost 7; bases outside the gene matches: 7. CDR3 length: 14 amino acids. Germline V lookup: CDR1 SNHLY, CDR2 FYNNEI. The CDR3: CASSERDRSWEQYF. The CDR3 nucleotides read TGTGCCAGCAGTGAACGGGACAGGTCATGGGAGCAGTACTTC.

The CDR3 DNA reads as TGTGCCAGCAGTGAAATTGGTGAGCAGTACTTC. Encoded protein: CASSEIGEQYF. This rearrangement joins TRBV6-1 to TRBJ2-7, with D unclear. V was clipped by 2 bases and J by 7 bases, with 6 bases between them. Germline loops: CDR1 MNHNS, CDR2 SASEGT. CDR3 size: 11 residues.

This clone was seen just once. Distinct nucleotide sequences in the sample also encode this CDR3. The V call is TRBV27, the J call TRBJ2-5; D is possibly TRBD2 (6 bases). CDR3 length: 13 amino acids. V was trimmed by 4 bases and J by 4 bases, leaving 10 bases between them. The germline V gene encodes CDR1 MNHEY and CDR2 SMNVEV (reference sequence). The DNA for the CDR3 is TGTGCCAGCAGTTACGGGAGAGGAGAGACCCAGTACTTC. Its protein is CASSYGRGETQYF.

V gene TRBV30 combines with J gene TRBJ1-1; D perhaps matches TRBD1 (5 bases). The CDR3 has 14 residues. Per germline, CDR1 GTSNPN and CDR2 SVGIG (reference sequence). The V end lost 0 bases, the J end lost 4 bases, and 12 bases lay between the germline ends. The CDR3, as DNA: TGTGCCTGGAGTGTACTCGGGGGGTTCACTGAAGCTTTCTTT. It translates to CAWSVLGGFTEAFF.